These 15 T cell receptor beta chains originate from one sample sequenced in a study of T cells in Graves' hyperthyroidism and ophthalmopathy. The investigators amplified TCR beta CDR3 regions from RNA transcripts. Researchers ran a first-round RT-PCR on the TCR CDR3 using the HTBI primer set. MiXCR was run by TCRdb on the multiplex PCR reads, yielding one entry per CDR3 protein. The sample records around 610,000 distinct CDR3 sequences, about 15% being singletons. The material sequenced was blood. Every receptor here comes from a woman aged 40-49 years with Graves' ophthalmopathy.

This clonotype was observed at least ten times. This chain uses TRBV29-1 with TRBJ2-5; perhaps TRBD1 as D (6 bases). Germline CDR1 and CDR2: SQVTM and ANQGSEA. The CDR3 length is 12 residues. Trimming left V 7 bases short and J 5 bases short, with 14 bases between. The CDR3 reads CSDPGDEETQYF. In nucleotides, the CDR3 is TGCAGCGACCCAGGGGATGAGGAGACCCAGTACTTC.

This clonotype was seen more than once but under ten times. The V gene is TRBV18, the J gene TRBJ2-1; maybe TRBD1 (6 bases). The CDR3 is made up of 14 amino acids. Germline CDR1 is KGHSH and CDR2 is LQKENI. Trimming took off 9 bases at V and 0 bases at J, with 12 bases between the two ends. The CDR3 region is CASHRASSYNEQFF. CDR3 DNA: TGTGCCAGTCACAGGGCCAGCTCCTACAATGAGCAGTTCTTC.

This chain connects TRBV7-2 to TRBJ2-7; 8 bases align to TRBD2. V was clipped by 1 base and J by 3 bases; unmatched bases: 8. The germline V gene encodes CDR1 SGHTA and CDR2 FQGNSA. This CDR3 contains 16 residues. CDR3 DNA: TGTGCCAGCAGCTTAGGCTCTAGCGGGTCCCGCTACGAGCAGTACTTC. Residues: CASSLGSSGSRYEQYF.

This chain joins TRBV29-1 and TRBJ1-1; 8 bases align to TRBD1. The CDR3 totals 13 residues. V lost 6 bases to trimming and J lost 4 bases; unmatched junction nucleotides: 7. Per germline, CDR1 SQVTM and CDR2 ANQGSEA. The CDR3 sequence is CSVAGQGATEAFF. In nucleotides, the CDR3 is TGCAGCGTGGCCGGACAGGGAGCCACTGAAGCTTTCTTT.

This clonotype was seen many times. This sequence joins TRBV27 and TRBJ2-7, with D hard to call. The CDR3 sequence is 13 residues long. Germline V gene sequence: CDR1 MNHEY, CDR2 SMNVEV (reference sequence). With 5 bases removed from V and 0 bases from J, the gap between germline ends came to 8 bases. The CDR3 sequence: CASSPDHSYEQYF. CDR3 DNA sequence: TGTGCCAGCAGTCCTGACCACTCCTACGAGCAGTACTTC.

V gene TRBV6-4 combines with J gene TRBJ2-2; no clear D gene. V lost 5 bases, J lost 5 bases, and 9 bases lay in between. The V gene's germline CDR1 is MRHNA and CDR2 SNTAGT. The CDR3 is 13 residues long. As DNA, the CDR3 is TGTGCCAGCAGTCGCAGCGTGACCGGGGAGCTGTTTTTT. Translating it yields CASSRSVTGELFF.

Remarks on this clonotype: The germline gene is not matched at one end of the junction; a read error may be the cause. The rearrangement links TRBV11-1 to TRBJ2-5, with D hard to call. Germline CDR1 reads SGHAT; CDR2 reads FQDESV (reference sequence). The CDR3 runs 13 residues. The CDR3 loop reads CASSLVGPRTQYF. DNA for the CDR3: TGTGCCAGCAGTTTAGTTGGCCCGAGGACCCAGTACTTC.

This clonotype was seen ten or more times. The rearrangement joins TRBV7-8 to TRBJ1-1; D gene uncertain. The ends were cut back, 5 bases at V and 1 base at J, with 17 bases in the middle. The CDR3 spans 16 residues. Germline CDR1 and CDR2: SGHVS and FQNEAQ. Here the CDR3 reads CASSPVHVQSNTEAFF. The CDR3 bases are TGTGCCAGCAGCCCGGTGCACGTTCAGTCGAACACTGAAGCTTTCTTT.

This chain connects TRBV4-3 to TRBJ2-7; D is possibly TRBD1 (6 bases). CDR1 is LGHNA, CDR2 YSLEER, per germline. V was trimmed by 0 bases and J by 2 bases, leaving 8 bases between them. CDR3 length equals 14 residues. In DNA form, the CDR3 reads TGCGCCAGCAGCCAAGACAGGGGTCCCTACGAGCAGTACTTC. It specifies CASSQDRGPYEQYF.

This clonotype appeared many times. CDR3 sequence reads: CASKDRSSIYSNQPQHF. CDR3 sequence (DNA): TGTGCCAGCAAAGACAGGAGTTCAATCTATAGCAATCAGCCCCAGCATTTT. The rearrangement links TRBV6-1 to TRBJ1-5; TRBD1 might be the D (6 bases). Deletions cut 7 bases from V and 0 bases from J, with 19 bases between. Per germline, CDR1 MNHNS and CDR2 SASEGT. The CDR3 is 17 amino acids.

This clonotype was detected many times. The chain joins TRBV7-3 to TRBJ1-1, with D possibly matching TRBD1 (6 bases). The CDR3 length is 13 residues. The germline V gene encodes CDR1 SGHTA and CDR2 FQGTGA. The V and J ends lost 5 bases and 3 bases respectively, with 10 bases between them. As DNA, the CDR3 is TGTGCCAGCAGCGGAGGGGGTGACACTGAAGCTTTCTTT. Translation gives CASSGGGDTEAFF.

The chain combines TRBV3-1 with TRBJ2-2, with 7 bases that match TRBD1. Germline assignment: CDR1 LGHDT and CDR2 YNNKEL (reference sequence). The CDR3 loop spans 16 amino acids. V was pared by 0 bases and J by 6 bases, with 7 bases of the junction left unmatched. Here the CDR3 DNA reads TGTGCCAGCAGCCAAGATAGGGGGCCGCGGCCCGGGGAGCTGTTTTTT. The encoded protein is CASSQDRGPRPGELFF.

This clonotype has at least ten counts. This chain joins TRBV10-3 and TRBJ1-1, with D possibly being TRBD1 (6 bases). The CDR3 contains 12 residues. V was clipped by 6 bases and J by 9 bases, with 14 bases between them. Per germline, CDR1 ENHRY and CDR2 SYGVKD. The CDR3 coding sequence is TGTGCCATCAGGGAAGAACAGGGAAAAGCTTTCTTT. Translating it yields CAIREEQGKAFF.

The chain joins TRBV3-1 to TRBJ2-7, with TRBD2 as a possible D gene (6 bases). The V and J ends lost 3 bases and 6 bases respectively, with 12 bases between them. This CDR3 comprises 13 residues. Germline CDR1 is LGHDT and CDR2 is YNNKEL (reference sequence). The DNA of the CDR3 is TGTGCCAGCAGCCAGTATCCGGGAGCCGAGCAGTACTTC. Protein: CASSQYPGAEQYF.

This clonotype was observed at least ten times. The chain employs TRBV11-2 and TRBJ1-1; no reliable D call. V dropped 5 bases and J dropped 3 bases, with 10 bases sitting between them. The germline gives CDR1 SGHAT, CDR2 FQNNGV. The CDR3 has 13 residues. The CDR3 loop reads CASSLQMDTEAFF. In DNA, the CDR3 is TGTGCCAGCAGCCTTCAAATGGACACTGAAGCTTTCTTT.